This TCR beta chain came from a study of post-analysis software for immune sequencing data. Study background: As for disease course, relapsing-remitting, secondary progressive and progressive-relapsing multiple sclerosis were all included.

The CDR3 sequence is 14 residues long. The germline V gene encodes CDR1 MDHEN and CDR2 SYDVKM. The ends were cut back, 8 bases at V and 3 bases at J, with 16 bases in the middle. Worth noting for this clonotype: The antigen is unknown.

TCR beta cDNA libraries included unique molecular identifiers. Out of 1 to 10 million T cells, about 510,000 cDNA molecules were generated. One entry per CDR3 protein results from TCRdb running MiXCR on the PCR reads. The sample records about 460,000 distinct CDR3 sequences, approximately 46% being singletons. The study's findings and limits: Included in a set of several TRBV segments more frequent in patients than controls were TRBV5-6, TRBV5-1 and TRBV20-1. Controls significantly exceeded multiple sclerosis patients in normalized Chao1 diversity. Strong co-clustering by F measure was seen for same-batch samples.

Source material: blood. The genes are TRBV28 and TRBJ1-1; D is perhaps TRBD1 (6 bases). The TCR comes from a girl aged 5-17 years with multiple sclerosis. CDR3 sequence (DNA): TGTGCCAGCCACAAAGGGAGGGGGTACACTGAAGCTTTCTTT. Its translation: CASHKGRGYTEAFF.